This T cell receptor beta chain was captured by sequencing in a study of T cells after yellow fever vaccination. As TCR cDNA was made by 5'RACE template switching, a universal primer site and UMIs were added. One entry per CDR3 protein, called by TCRdb with MiXCR from the 5' RACE reads. The sample has about 350,000 distinct CDR3 sequences; approximately 8% are singletons. Germline CDR1 and CDR2: MNHEY and SVGAGI. The V and J ends lost 5 bases and 5 bases respectively, with 6 bases between them. CDR3 length: 12 residues. This chain connects TRBV6-5 to TRBJ2-2; D ambiguous. The sample was PBMCs, taken more than 40 days after the first yellow fever vaccination. The sequence was collected from a young man who received the YFV17D yellow fever vaccine. The CDR3 spells CASSRPTGELFF. CDR3 nucleotides: TGTGCCAGCAGTCGCCCGACCGGGGAGCTGTTTTTT.